Listed below are T cell receptor beta chains from one sample, sequenced in a study of blood T cell repertoires in COVID-19. Assay: immunoSEQ multiplex PCR; the TCRdb copy retains only in-frame clones and omits some. Of roughly 220,000 clones listed, 80% to 90% are singletons. Material for sequencing was PBMCs or T cells enriched from blood (not recorded which). These receptors were obtained from a woman aged 40 to 55 with acute COVID-19. Each CDR3 is given with its conserved first and last residue. The size of a clone is reported for some rows only, either as once, few or many, or as a class for expanded clones.

V	J	size	CDR3
TRBV28	TRBJ2-7	-	CASSFQWPGRHEQYF
TRBV6-1	TRBJ2-1	-	CASSEVGGGGSEQFF
TRBV3-1/TRBV3-2	TRBJ1-3	few	CASSLAFSGNTIYF
TRBV4-1	TRBJ2-7	few	CASSGEHSITYEQYF
TRBV18	TRBJ1-1	-	CASSFGTGGNTEAFF
TRBV6-6	TRBJ1-2	-	CASSHGPTGDYGYTF
TRBV4-3	TRBJ1-1	-	CASSQESTGKDTEAFF
TRBV29-1	TRBJ2-1	-	CSVARTSGRSYEQFF
TRBV30	TRBJ1-2	-	CAWKRQGLGSGYTF
TRBV28	TRBJ2-1	-	CASSSSGTGLNEQFF
TRBV13	TRBJ2-2	-	CASSLAGLAGGRGTGELFF
TRBV28	TRBJ1-5	once	CASSFREYQPQHF
TRBV12-3/TRBV12-4	TRBJ2-5	-	CASSKDRVGTQYF
TRBV10-1	TRBJ1-5	-	CASSHPRGGEDGNQPQHF
TRBV5-1	TRBJ2-2	few	CASSLSQQNTGELFF
TRBV7-8	TRBJ1-5	-	CASSLTANQPQHF
TRBV27	TRBJ2-7	-	CASSRSGLNSYEQYF
TRBV2	TRBJ2-7	-	CASSSSGSGQYF
TRBV6-5	TRBJ1-1	-	CASRGGTEAFF
TRBV7-3	TRBJ2-1	-	CASSQGGAGNFEQFF
TRBV12-3/TRBV12-4	TRBJ1-1	-	CASSPRTGLEAFF
TRBV7-2	TRBJ2-7	-	CASSATGLAGSYEQYF
TRBV19	TRBJ2-6	-	CASSVGQGTGANVLTF
TRBV19	TRBJ1-2	once	CASSIEGGYTF
TRBV6-1	TRBJ1-5	-	CASSEASLGQGRGSNQPQHF
TRBV3-1/TRBV3-2	TRBJ2-1	-	CASSQEERTSYNEQFF
TRBV9	TRBJ1-6	-	CASTEGLFGALHF
TRBV25-1	TRBJ2-7	-	CASSETGYGEQYF
TRBV5-1	TRBJ2-5	-	CASSLAGDQETQYF
TRBV6-5	TRBJ2-7	once	CASSRDRSYEQYF
TRBV29-1	TRBJ2-4	-	CSVEDQGALAKNIQYF
TRBV7-3	TRBJ2-1	-	CASSLPEVNEQFF
TRBV23-1	TRBJ1-5	once	CASPSLHRGEISNQPQHF
TRBV2	TRBJ1-3	-	CASRDDRGPGNTIYF
TRBV15	TRBJ2-5	-	CATSRVGSQETQYF
TRBV7-9	TRBJ1-1	-	CASSLNRATEAFF